This TCR beta chain was documented in a study of cytomegalovirus exposure and HLA in healthy donors. V lost 6 bases and J lost 3, with 15 bases in between. There are 14 residues in the CDR3. Per the germline V gene, CDR1 is MDHEN and CDR2 is SYDVKM. The PCR made use of 60 Vbeta and 13 Jbeta primers. In the source study's methods: In a later analysis, 10 million to 11 million of about 80 million unique beta chains occurred in at least two donors. Some clones are missing from TCRdb's copy, which holds only in-frame ones; the method was immunoSEQ multiplex PCR. V, J and clone size were drawn from that table, and D and trimming were deduced from the DNA. The sample contains under 150,000 clones, about four fifths of which appear only once.

The TCR sequence derives from a woman aged 40 to 50 in good health and CMV-seropositive. The sample was PBMCs. This rearrangement joins TRBV28 to TRBJ2-7, with D possibly TRBD1 on 6 matching bases. The CDR3 loop reads CASRQTGSSYEQYF. Here the CDR3 DNA reads TGTGCCAGCAGGCAAACAGGGTCTAGCTACGAGCAGTACTTC. The whole variable domain, remainder taken from reference TRBV28 and TRBJ2-7, is DVKVTQSSRYLVKRTGEKVFLECVQDMDHENMFWYRQDPGLGLRLIYFSYDVKMKEKGDIPEGYSVSREKKERFSLILESASTNQTSMYLCASRQTGSSYEQYFGPGTRLTVT.